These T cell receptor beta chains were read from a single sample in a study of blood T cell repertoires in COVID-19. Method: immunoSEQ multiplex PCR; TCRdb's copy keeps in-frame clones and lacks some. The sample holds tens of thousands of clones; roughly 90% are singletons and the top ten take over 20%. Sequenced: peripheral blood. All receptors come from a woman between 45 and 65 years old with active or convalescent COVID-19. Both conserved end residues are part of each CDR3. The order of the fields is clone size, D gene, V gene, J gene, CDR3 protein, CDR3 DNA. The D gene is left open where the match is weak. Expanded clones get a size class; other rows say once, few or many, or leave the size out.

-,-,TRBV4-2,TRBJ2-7,CASSQSTGSEQYF,TGTGCCAGCAGCCAATCAACAGGGTCCGAGCAGTACTTC
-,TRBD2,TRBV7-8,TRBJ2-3,CASSLAIRGLGNTDTQYF,TGTGCCAGCAGCTTAGCGATTAGGGGACTAGGAAACACAGATACGCAGTATTTT
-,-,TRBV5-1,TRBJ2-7,CASSLAPTSSYEQYF,TGCGCCAGCAGCTTGGCCCCGACTAGTTCCTACGAGCAGTACTTC
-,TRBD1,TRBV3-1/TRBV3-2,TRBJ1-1,CASSQRPGTGGAFEAFF,TGTGCCAGCAGCCAAAGGCCCGGGACAGGGGGCGCTTTTGAAGCTTTCTTT
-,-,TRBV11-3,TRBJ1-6,CASSLMRRDQHNSYNSPLHF,TGTGCCAGCAGCTTAATGAGGCGGGATCAGCACAACTCCTATAATTCACCCCTCCACTTT
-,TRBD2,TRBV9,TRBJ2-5,CASSVGEGLGQETQYF,TGTGCCAGCAGCGTAGGGGAGGGCCTGGGTCAAGAGACCCAGTACTTC
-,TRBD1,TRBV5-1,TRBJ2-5,CASRPGQGQETQYF,TGCGCCAGCAGACCGGGACAGGGACAAGAGACCCAGTACTTC
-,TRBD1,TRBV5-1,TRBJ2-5,CASSSGQTQETQYF,TGCGCCAGCAGCTCGGGACAGACACAAGAGACCCAGTACTTC
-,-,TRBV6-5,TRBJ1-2,CASIPGWNYGYTF,TGTGCCAGCATCCCAGGATGGAACTATGGCTACACCTTC
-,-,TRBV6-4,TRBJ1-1,CASSAGATNTEAFF,TGTGCCAGCAGTGCAGGGGCTACGAACACTGAAGCTTTCTTT
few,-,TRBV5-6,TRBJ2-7,CASSLGDTFFSYEQYF,TGTGCCAGCAGCTTGGGGGACACCTTCTTTTCCTACGAGCAGTACTTC
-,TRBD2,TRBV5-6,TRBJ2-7,CASSGGLAYYEQYF,TGTGCCAGCAGCGGAGGACTAGCCTACTACGAGCAGTACTTC
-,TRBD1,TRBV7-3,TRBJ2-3,CASSQGQTDTQYF,TGTGCCAGCAGCCAGGGACAGACAGATACGCAGTATTTT
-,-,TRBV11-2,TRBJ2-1,CASSLGSTWEQFF,TGTGCCAGCAGCTTAGGTTCAACTTGGGAGCAGTTCTTC
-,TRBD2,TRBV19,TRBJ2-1,CASKTSGTHNEQFF,TGTGCCAGTAAGACTAGCGGGACTCACAATGAGCAGTTCTTC
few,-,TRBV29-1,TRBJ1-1,CSGSRDRRGEGNTEAFF,TGCAGCGGGTCAAGGGACCGCAGGGGAGAGGGGAACACTGAAGCTTTCTTT
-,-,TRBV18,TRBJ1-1,CASSPTDREAFF,TGTGCCAGCTCACCGACAGACCGTGAAGCTTTCTTT
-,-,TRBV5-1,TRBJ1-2,CASRQGLGSYGSYGYTF,TGCGCCAGCAGACAGGGCCTGGGGTCGTACGGCTCCTATGGCTACACCTTC
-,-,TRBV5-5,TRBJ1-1,CASSLLEEVTEAFF,TGTGCCAGCAGCTTGTTGGAGGAGGTCACTGAAGCTTTCTTT
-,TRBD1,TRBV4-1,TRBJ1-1,CASSTDREWYTEAFF,TGCGCCAGCAGCACGGACAGGGAGTGGTACACTGAAGCTTTCTTT
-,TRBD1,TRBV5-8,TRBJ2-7,CASRNPGQGGYEQYF,TGTGCCAGCAGGAACCCGGGACAGGGGGGCTACGAGCAGTACTTC
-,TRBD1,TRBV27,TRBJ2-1,CASKLLGQGDEQFF,TGTGCCAGCAAACTTTTGGGACAGGGGGATGAGCAGTTCTTC
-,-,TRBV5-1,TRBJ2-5,CASSLEGRGGETQYF,TGCGCCAGCAGCTTGGAGGGAAGGGGTGGAGAGACCCAGTACTTC
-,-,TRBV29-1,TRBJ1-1,CSSVGAGNTEAFF,TGCAGCTCCGTTGGGGCCGGAAACACTGAAGCTTTCTTT
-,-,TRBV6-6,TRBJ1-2,CASSYGQGLDYTF,TGTGCCAGCAGTTACGGGCAGGGTCTAGACTACACCTTC
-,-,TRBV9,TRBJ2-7,CASSAGDEQYF,TGTGCCAGCAGCGCAGGGGATGAGCAGTACTTC
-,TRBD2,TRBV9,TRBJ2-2,CASSVASGVAGVRTGELFF,TGTGCCAGCAGCGTAGCTTCTGGGGTAGCGGGAGTGCGCACCGGGGAGCTGTTTTTT
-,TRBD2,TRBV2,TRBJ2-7,CASRELAGFSYEQYF,TGTGCCAGCAGAGAACTAGCGGGGTTCTCCTACGAGCAGTACTTC
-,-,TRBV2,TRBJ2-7,CASRQLLGSYEQYF,TGTGCCAGCAGACAACTACTAGGCTCCTACGAGCAGTACTTC
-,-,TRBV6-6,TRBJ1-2,CASSQAEGGGYTF,TGTGCCAGCAGTCAAGCCGAAGGGGGAGGCTACACCTTC
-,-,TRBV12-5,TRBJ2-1,CASGLEYPYNEQFF,TGTGCTAGTGGCCTAGAGTACCCCTACAATGAGCAGTTCTTC
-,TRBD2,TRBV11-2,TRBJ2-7,CASSFGGGPYEQYF,TGTGCCAGCAGTTTTGGGGGAGGGCCCTACGAGCAGTACTTC
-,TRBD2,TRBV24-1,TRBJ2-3,CATSVAGGTDTQYF,TGTGCCACCAGTGTGGCGGGAGGCACAGATACGCAGTATTTT
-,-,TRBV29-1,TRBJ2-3,CSVDQDTQYF,TGCAGCGTTGATCAGGATACGCAGTATTTT
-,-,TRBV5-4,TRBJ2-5,CASSLDRVGETQYF,TGTGCCAGCAGCTTGGACAGGGTAGGGGAGACCCAGTACTTC
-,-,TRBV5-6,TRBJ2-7,CASSLGISAGSYEQYF,TGTGCCAGCAGCTTGGGAATTTCGGCGGGATCCTACGAGCAGTACTTC
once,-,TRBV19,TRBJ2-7,CASSLTAYEQYF,TGTGCCAGTAGTTTGACAGCCTACGAGCAGTACTTC
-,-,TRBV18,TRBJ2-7,CASTGSDSYEQYF,TGTGCCAGTACCGGGAGTGACTCCTACGAGCAGTACTTC
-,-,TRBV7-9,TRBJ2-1,CASSIMDYVDNEQFF,TGTGCCAGCAGTATCATGGACTACGTGGACAATGAGCAGTTCTTC
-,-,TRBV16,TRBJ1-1,CASSLKQQNTEAFF,TGTGCCAGCAGCCTCAAACAGCAGAACACTGAAGCTTTCTTT
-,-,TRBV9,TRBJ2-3,CASSVQGASTDTQYF,TGTGCCAGCAGCGTGCAAGGGGCTAGCACAGATACGCAGTATTTT
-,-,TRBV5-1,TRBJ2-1,CASSLLPGDSYNEQFF,TGCGCCAGCAGCTTGCTGCCAGGGGACTCCTACAATGAGCAGTTCTTC
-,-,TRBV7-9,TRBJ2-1,CASRTGSPGLLNEQFF,TGTGCCAGCAGGACCGGGTCTCCGGGACTCCTAAATGAGCAGTTCTTC
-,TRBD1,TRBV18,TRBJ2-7,CASSPTGGYEQYF,TGTGCCAGCTCACCAACAGGGGGCTACGAGCAGTACTTC
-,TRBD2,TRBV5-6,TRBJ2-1,CASSWVTSASYNEQFF,TGTGCCAGCAGCTGGGTGACTAGCGCGTCCTACAATGAGCAGTTCTTC
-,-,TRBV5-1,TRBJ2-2,CASIEGTSNTGELFF,TGCGCCAGCATCGAGGGGACTTCAAACACCGGGGAGCTGTTTTTT
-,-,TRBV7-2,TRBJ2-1,CASSLDAGWDEQFF,TGTGCCAGCAGCTTAGACGCGGGGTGGGATGAGCAGTTCTTC
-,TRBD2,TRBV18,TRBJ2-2,CASSPLAGEVRRHTGELFF,TGTGCCAGCTCACCTCTAGCGGGAGAGGTTCGGCGCCACACCGGGGAGCTGTTTTTT
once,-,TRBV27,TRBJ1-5,CASSTDSDQPQHF,TGTGCCAGCAGTACAGACAGTGATCAGCCCCAGCATTTT
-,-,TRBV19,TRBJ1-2,CASRAAANYGYTF,TGTGCCAGTAGGGCTGCAGCTAACTATGGCTACACCTTC
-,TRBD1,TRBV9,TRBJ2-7,CASSVGQGWDYEQYF,TGTGCCAGCAGCGTGGGACAGGGGTGGGACTACGAGCAGTACTTC
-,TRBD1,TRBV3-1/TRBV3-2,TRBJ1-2,CASSQGGTGGGYTF,TGTGCCAGCAGCCAAGGAGGGACAGGGGGAGGCTACACCTTC
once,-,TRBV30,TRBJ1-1,CAWSDRAPEAFF,TGTGCCTGGAGTGACAGGGCCCCTGAAGCTTTCTTT
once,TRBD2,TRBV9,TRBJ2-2,CASSVTGTSLRGELFF,TGTGCCAGCAGCGTAACCGGGACTAGCCTTCGGGGGGAGCTGTTTTTT
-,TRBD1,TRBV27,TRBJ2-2,CASSARDRGTGELFF,TGTGCCAGCAGTGCCCGGGACAGGGGCACCGGGGAGCTGTTTTTT
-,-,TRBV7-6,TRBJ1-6,CASSLARTRNSPLHF,TGTGCCAGCAGCTTAGCCCGTACGCGCAATTCACCCCTCCACTTT
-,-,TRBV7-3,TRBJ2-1,CASSTGLSHNEQFF,TGTGCCAGCAGCACCGGACTGAGCCACAATGAGCAGTTCTTC
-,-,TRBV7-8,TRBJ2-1,CASSFTSNEQFF,TGTGCCAGCAGCTTTACTAGCAATGAGCAGTTCTTC
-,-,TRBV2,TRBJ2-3,CASEAASTDTQYF,TGTGCCAGCGAGGCGGCTAGCACAGATACGCAGTATTTT
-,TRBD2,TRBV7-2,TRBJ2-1,CASSLAGGRAVDEQFF,TGTGCCAGCAGCTTAGCGGGCGGGAGGGCCGTGGATGAGCAGTTCTTC